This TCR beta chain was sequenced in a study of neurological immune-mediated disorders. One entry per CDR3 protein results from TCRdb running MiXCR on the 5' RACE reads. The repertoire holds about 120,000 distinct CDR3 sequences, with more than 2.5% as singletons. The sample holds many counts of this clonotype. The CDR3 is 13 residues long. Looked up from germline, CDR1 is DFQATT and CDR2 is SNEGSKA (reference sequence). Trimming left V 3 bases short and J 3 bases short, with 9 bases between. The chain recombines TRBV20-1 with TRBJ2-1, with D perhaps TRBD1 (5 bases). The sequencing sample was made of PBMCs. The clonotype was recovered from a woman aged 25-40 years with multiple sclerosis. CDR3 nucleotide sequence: TGCAGTGCTAGGTGGCAGGGCTACAATGAGCAGTTCTTC. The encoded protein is CSARWQGYNEQFF.